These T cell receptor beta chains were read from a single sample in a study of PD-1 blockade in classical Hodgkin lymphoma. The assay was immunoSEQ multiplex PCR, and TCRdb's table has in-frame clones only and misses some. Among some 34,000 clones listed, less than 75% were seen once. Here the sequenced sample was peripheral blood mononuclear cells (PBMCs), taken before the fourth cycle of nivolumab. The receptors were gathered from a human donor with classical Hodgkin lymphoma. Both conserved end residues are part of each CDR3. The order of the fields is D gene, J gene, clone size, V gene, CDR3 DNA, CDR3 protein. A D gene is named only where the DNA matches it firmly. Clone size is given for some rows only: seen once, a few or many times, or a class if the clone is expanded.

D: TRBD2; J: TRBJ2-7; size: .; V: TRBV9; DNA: TGTGCCAGCAGCCCTGGCTGGGCGGGGGGCTACGAGCAGTACTTC; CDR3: CASSPGWAGGYEQYF
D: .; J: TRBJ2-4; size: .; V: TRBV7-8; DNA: TGTGCCAGCAGCCCGGGGGTTTCCAAAAACATTCAGTACTTC; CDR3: CASSPGVSKNIQYF
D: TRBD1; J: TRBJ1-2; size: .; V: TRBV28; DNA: TGTGCCAGCAGTTCGGACAGGGACTATGGCTACACCTTC; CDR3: CASSSDRDYGYTF
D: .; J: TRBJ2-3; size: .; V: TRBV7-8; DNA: TGTGCCAGCAGCGTTTTGGGGACTAGCACAGATACGCAGTATTTT; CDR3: CASSVLGTSTDTQYF
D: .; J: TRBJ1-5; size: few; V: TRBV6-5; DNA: TGTGCCAGCAGTTACTTGAGGGATAATCAGCCCCAGCATTTT; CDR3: CASSYLRDNQPQHF
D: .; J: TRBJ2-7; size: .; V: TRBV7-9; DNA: TGTGCCAGCAGCTTAGGAGAAAGGGTCCTCTCCTACGAGCAGTACTTC; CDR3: CASSLGERVLSYEQYF
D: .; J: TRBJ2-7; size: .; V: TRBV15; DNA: TGTGCCACCAGCAGTTCACCCGGGAATACGTACGAGCAGTACTTC; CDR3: CATSSSPGNTYEQYF
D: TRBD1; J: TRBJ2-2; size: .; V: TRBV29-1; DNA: TGCAGCGTTGGCCGGGACAGGAACACCGGGGAGCTGTTTTTT; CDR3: CSVGRDRNTGELFF
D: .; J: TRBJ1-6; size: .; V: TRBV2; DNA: TGTGCCAGCAGCACCGATTTCGGCAGGGTGGGGAGAAATTCACCCCTCCACTTT; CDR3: CASSTDFGRVGRNSPLHF
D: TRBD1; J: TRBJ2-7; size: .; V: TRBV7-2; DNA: TGTGCCAGCAGCCCTTCCGGGACAGATCTGAGTGGGTACTTC; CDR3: CASSPSGTDLSGYF
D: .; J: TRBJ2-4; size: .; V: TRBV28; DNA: TGTGCCAGCGGGACGGATGAAAACATTCAGTACTTC; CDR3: CASGTDENIQYF
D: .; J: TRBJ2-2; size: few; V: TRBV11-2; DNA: TGTGCCAGCACCCGTCAAGGGGCAGGAATTAACACCGGGGAGCTGTTTTTT; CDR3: CASTRQGAGINTGELFF
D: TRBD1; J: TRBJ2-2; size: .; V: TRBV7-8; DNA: TGTGCCAGCAGCTTAAGACAGGGGAACACCGGGGAGCTGTTTTTT; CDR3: CASSLRQGNTGELFF
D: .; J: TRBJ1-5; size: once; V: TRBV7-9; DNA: TGTGCCAGCAGCTTGGGGTCAGGGGACGGGAGGAATCAGCCCCAGCATTTT; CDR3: CASSLGSGDGRNQPQHF
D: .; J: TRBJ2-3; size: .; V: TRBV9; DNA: TGTGCCAGCAGCGCCGATTTGTGGGGGGGCACAGATACGCAGTATTTT; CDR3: CASSADLWGGTDTQYF
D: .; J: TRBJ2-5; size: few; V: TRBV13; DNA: TGTGCCAGCAGCTTGGGGGGGGCCGGACAGACCCAGTACTTC; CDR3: CASSLGGAGQTQYF
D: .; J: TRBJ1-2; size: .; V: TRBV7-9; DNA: TGTGCCAGCAGCTCGTGGGGAGTCTATGGCTACACCTTC; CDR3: CASSSWGVYGYTF
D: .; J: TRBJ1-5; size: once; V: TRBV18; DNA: TGTGCCAGCTCGGACTTCAATCAGCCCCAGCATTTT; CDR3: CASSDFNQPQHF
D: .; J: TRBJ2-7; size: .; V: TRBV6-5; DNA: TGTGCCAGCAGGGAGGTAGGACCCTACGAGCAGTACTTC; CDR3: CASREVGPYEQYF
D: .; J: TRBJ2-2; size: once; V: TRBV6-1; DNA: TGTGCCAGCCTTAAAATAAGGAACACCGGGGAGCTGTTTTTT; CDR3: CASLKIRNTGELFF
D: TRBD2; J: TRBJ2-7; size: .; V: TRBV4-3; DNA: TGCGCCAGCAGCCAAGGGACCGGGAGGGCCCTCGAAAAGTACTTC; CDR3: CASSQGTGRALEKYF
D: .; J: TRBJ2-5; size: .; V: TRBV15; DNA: TGTGCCACCAGCGGAAGGCTGAACCTGGGAGAGACCCAGTACTTC; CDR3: CATSGRLNLGETQYF
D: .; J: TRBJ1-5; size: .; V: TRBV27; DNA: TGTGCCAGCAGTTTGGCAGGCCTTAGCAATCAGCCCCAGCATTTT; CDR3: CASSLAGLSNQPQHF
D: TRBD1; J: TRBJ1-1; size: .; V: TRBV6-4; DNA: TGTGCCAGCAGTGACGGGGGACAGGGTCGGGCTTTCTTT; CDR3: CASSDGGQGRAFF
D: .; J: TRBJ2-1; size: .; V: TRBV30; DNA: TGTGCCTGGGCCGACTCGGGGGATGAGCAGTTCTTC; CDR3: CAWADSGDEQFF
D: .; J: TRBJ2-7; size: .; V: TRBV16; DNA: TGTGCCAGCAGCTTCAACGGCTACGAGCAGTACTTC; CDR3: CASSFNGYEQYF
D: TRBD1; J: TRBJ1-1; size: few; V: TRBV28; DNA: TGTGCCAGCAGTCCCAGGGGGCAGATTGAAGCTTTCTTT; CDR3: CASSPRGQIEAFF
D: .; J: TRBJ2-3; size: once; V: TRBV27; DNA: TGTGCCAGCAGTTTCGGGGAGGCAGATACGCAGTATTTT; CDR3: CASSFGEADTQYF
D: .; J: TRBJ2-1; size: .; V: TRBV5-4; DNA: TGTGCCAGCAGCTTCGTTAATGAGCAGTTCTTC; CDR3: CASSFVNEQFF
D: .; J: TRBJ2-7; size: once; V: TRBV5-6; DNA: TGTGCCAGCAGGTCTCTTGGGCAGGGCGTTCACAAGCAGTACTTC; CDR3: CASRSLGQGVHKQYF
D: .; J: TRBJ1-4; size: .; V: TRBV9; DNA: TGTGCCAGCAGCCCAGGACCAGGGCTTGAAAAACTGTTTTTT; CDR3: CASSPGPGLEKLFF
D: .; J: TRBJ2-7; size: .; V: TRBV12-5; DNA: TGTGCTAGTGGTTGGGGACTTATATCCTACGAGCAGTACTTC; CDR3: CASGWGLISYEQYF
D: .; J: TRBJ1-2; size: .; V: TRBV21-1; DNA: TGTGCCAGCAGCAATGGGCAGGGTTTGGGCTACACCTTC; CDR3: CASSNGQGLGYTF
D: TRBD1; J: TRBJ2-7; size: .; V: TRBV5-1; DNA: TGCGCCAGCCGGACAGGGCGCGAGCAGTACTTC; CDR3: CASRTGREQYF
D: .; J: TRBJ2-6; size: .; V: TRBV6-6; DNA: TGTGCCAGCAGTTATTCGCCAGGCCCTGGGGCCAACGTCCTGACTTTC; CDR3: CASSYSPGPGANVLTF
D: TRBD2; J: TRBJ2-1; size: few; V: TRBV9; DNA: TGTGCCAGCAGCCGTTCCGGGACTATCCTCGGTGAGCAGTTCTTC; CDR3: CASSRSGTILGEQFF
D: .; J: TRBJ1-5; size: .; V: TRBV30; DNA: TGTGCCTGGAAGGACAGCCGGAATCAGCCCCAGCATTTT; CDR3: CAWKDSRNQPQHF
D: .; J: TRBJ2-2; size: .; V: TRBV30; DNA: TGTGCCTGGAGTGTACTGGACACCGGGGAGCTGTTTTTT; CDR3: CAWSVLDTGELFF
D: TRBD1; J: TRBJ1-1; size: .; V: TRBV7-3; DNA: TGTGCCAGCAGCAAGCCGGGACAGGGCATCCCTGAAGCTTTCTTT; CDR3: CASSKPGQGIPEAFF
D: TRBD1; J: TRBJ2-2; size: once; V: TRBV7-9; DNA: TGTGCCAGCAGCTCCTTGGGGACAGGGGGCACCGGGGAGCTGTTTTTT; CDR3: CASSSLGTGGTGELFF
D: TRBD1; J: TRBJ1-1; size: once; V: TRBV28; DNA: TGTGCCAGCAGTCTAACAGGGGGTAACACTGAAGCTTTCTTT; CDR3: CASSLTGGNTEAFF
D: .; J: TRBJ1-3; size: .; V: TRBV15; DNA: TGTGCCACCAGCGGACCGAAAACGGGGGGAAACACCATATATTTT; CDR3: CATSGPKTGGNTIYF